One sample yielded the 28 T cell receptor beta chains listed below, sequenced in a study of blood T cell repertoires in COVID-19. Libraries were prepared by immunoSEQ multiplex PCR; TCRdb keeps only in-frame clonotypes and omits some of them. This sample has around 100,000 clones; about 86% occur once, and the top ten carry 3% to 3.5%. Sequenced sample: peripheral blood. Source of these receptors: a human donor in a cohort sampled during active COVID-19.

The table lists this clone with a count of one. The chain carries TRBV4-3 and TRBJ2-7; D is undetermined. The CDR3 spans 15 residues. V lost 0 bases to trimming and J lost 3 bases, with 12 bases between them. CDR1 is LGHNA and CDR2 is YSLEER in the germline V gene. The CDR3 here is CASSQDSRAGYEQYF. The CDR3 DNA reads TGCGCCAGCAGCCAAGATTCGCGAGCCGGCTACGAGCAGTACTTC.

The V and J genes are TRBV4-1 and TRBJ1-2; D unresolved. In germline, CDR1 is MGHRA, CDR2 YSYEKL. Trimming left V 2 bases short and J 2 bases short, with 12 bases between. This CDR3 spans 15 amino acids. The CDR3 is CASSQLEESNYGYTF. The CDR3 DNA reads TGCGCCAGCAGCCAACTAGAGGAGTCGAACTATGGCTACACCTTC.

This clone was detected only a few times. J is TRBJ2-7 and V is TRBV18; 8 nucleotides align to TRBD1. CDR1 is KGHSH, CDR2 LQKENI, per germline. This CDR3 has 14 residues. The V and J ends lost 3 bases and 5 bases, in that order; junction bases with no gene match: 6. CDR3 loop: CASSPFDRGHEQYF. The CDR3 nucleotides are TGTGCCAGCTCACCCTTCGACAGGGGCCACGAGCAGTACTTC.

The CDR3 protein is CASSTNRGPGNTIYF. The CDR3, as DNA: TGTGCCAGTTCTACCAACAGGGGACCTGGAAACACCATATATTTT. The rearrangement joins TRBV19 to TRBJ1-3, with TRBD1 matching 7 bases. The CDR3 runs 15 residues. Germline loops: CDR1 LNHDA, CDR2 SQIVND (reference sequence). V gave up 8 bases and J gave up 2 bases; unmatched junction bases: 9.

The chain uses TRBV7-3 and TRBJ2-3; 13 positions match TRBD2. V trimming: 2 bases; J trimming: 0 bases; junction bases outside the gene matches: 14. The length of the CDR3 is 21 residues. Germline V gene sequence: CDR1 SGHTA, CDR2 FQGTGA. The CDR3 loop is CASSLRAMGTSGETSTDTQYF. CDR3 coding DNA: TGTGCCAGCAGCTTACGGGCGATGGGGACTAGCGGGGAGACTAGCACAGATACGCAGTATTTT.

The chain carries TRBV4-1 and TRBJ1-1, with D tentatively TRBD1 (5 bases). The CDR3 runs 14 residues. Trimming took off 6 bases at V and 4 bases at J, with 15 bases between the two ends. Germline CDR1 MGHRA, CDR2 YSYEKL. CDR3 region: CASSAREGSTEAFF. The CDR3 DNA reads as TGCGCCAGCAGTGCCAGGGAGGGGAGCACTGAAGCTTTCTTT.

This chain connects TRBV9 to TRBJ2-7, with a tentative D call TRBD2 (5 bases). The V gene lost 4 bases and the J gene lost 0 bases, with 14 bases spanning the gap. Per germline, CDR1 SGDLS and CDR2 YYNGEE. The CDR3 runs 15 residues. In DNA, the CDR3 is TGTGCCAGCAGCCCTCGAGGGTCCTTCTCCTACGAGCAGTACTTC. This codes for CASSPRGSFSYEQYF.

This clone was detected only once. V is TRBV6-4 and J is TRBJ2-7, with D perhaps TRBD1 (6 bases). Germline lookup yields CDR1 MRHNA and CDR2 SNTAGT. This CDR3 is 16 amino acids long. Trimming removed 0 bases from V and 1 base from J, with 13 bases in between. CDR3 sequence (DNA): TGTGCCAGCAGTGACTCGAAGGGCAGGGGTTCCTACGAGCAGTACTTC. It is translated as CASSDSKGRGSYEQYF.

The V and J genes are TRBV11-2 and TRBJ1-1, with TRBD1 matching 9 bases. V shed 6 bases, J shed 3 bases, and the junction held 2 bases outside the gene matches. This CDR3 is built from 13 residues. The germline gives CDR1 SGHAT, CDR2 FQNNGV. CDR3 protein: CASSWDRDTEAFF. Written as DNA, the CDR3 is TGTGCCAGCAGTTGGGACAGGGACACTGAAGCTTTCTTT.

This clone was recorded once. The V gene is TRBV5-6, the J gene TRBJ1-1, with D unclear. Germline values: CDR1 SGHDT, CDR2 YYEEEE. V was pared by 0 bases and J by 0 bases, with 12 bases between. This CDR3 is built from 16 residues. CDR3 nucleotides: TGTGCCAGCAGCTTGGGTCTTCACAGTATGAACACTGAAGCTTTCTTT. The encoded protein is CASSLGLHSMNTEAFF.

The V call is TRBV6-5, the J call TRBJ1-4; 7 bases align to TRBD1. Germline V gene sequence: CDR1 MNHEY, CDR2 SVGAGI. Trimming took 8 bases from V and 5 from J; bases not matched to a gene: 8. The CDR3 spans 14 residues. CDR3 coding DNA: TGTGCCAGCGCTCAGGGGGTTGCAAATGAAAAACTGTTTTTT. Protein: CASAQGVANEKLFF.

The chain recombines TRBV4-3 with TRBJ2-1, with no clear D. Trimming stripped 0 bases from V and 2 bases from J, with 8 bases between. Germline V gene sequence: CDR1 LGHNA, CDR2 YSLEER. The CDR3 consists of 15 residues. The CDR3 region has the DNA TGCGCCAGCAGCCAAGATATCGCGGCCTACAATGAGCAGTTCTTC. This sequence encodes CASSQDIAAYNEQFF.

J is TRBJ1-1 and V is TRBV14; D unresolved. CDR3 length equals 14 residues. Trimming removed 0 bases at V and 4 bases at J, with 9 bases between. Per germline, CDR1 SGHDN and CDR2 FVKESK. The chain's CDR3 is CASSQDLSGTEAFF. Written as DNA, the CDR3 is TGTGCCAGCAGCCAAGATTTATCCGGCACTGAAGCTTTCTTT.

The chain is built from TRBV28 and TRBJ1-4; 7 nucleotides line up with TRBD1. The germline V gene encodes CDR1 MDHEN and CDR2 SYDVKM. CDR3 length equals 15 residues. The J segment lost 5 bases and the V segment lost 4 bases, leaving 7 bases of the junction unmatched. CDR3 sequence reads: CASSSAGTANEKLFF. In DNA form, the CDR3 reads TGTGCCAGCAGTTCCGCCGGGACAGCGAATGAAAAACTGTTTTTT.

The chain carries TRBV6-5 and TRBJ1-2; maybe TRBD1 (5 bases). V was shortened by 5 bases and J by 1 base, with 11 bases between the two germline ends. CDR3 length: 14 amino acids. The V gene's germline CDR1 is MNHEY and CDR2 SVGAGI. CDR3 protein: CASSPMTVNYGYTF. In nucleotides, the CDR3 is TGTGCCAGCAGTCCTATGACAGTTAACTATGGCTACACCTTC.

V gene TRBV3-1 (or the pseudogene TRBV3-2) combines with J gene TRBJ1-4, with TRBD1 as a possible D gene (6 bases). The germline V and J ends were trimmed by 1 base and 7 bases, with 13 bases remaining between them. This CDR3 contains 15 residues. Germline V CDR1 and CDR2: LGHDT, YNNKEL (reference sequence). The CDR3 here is CASSQAQGLFEKLFF. The CDR3, as DNA: TGTGCCAGCAGCCAAGCGCAGGGGTTATTTGAAAAACTGTTTTTT.

This clone showed up just once. V is TRBV13 and J is TRBJ2-5, with D possibly TRBD2 on 5 matching bases. The germline V gene encodes CDR1 PRHDT and CDR2 FYEKMQ (reference sequence). This CDR3 region has 14 residues. V was cut by 0 bases and J by 7 bases, with 12 bases left in between. The DNA of the CDR3 is TGTGCCAGCAGCTTAGGCGACGGAAGCGGGACCCAGTACTTC. Protein sequence: CASSLGDGSGTQYF. The full variable domain, its missing parts supplied by reference TRBV13 and TRBJ2-5, is AAGVIQSPRHLIKEKRETATLKCYPIPRHDTVYWYQQGPGQDPQFLISFYEKMQSDKGSIPDRFSAQQFSDYHSELNMSSLELGDSALYFCASSLGDGSGTQYFGPGTRLLVL.

J is TRBJ2-7 and V is TRBV7-2; 7 nucleotides align to TRBD2. The ends lost 3 bases at V and 0 bases at J; junction bases unmatched: 8. The CDR3 length is 16 residues. Germline assignment: CDR1 SGHTA and CDR2 FQGNSA. CDR3 in amino acids: CASSFTLAGSSYEQYF. The CDR3 bases are TGTGCCAGCAGCTTCACATTAGCGGGTAGCTCCTACGAGCAGTACTTC.

The chain uses TRBV14 and TRBJ2-3; D gene uncertain. Trimming cost V 5 bases and J 0 bases, with 21 bases left between them. The CDR3 contains 18 residues. CDR1 and CDR2 from the germline V gene are SGHDN and FVKESK. The CDR3 nucleotides read TGTGCCAGCAGCGAAACTTTCGGGTCCTCGACTAGCACAGATACGCAGTATTTT. It specifies CASSETFGSSTSTDTQYF.

This chain joins TRBV11-2 and TRBJ2-7, with 7 bases aligning to TRBD1. Germline V gene sequence: CDR1 SGHAT, CDR2 FQNNGV. This CDR3 spans 14 amino acids. V lost 4 bases, J lost 4 bases, and 7 bases stayed unmatched. The CDR3: CASSWATGTYEQYF. The CDR3 DNA sequence: TGTGCCAGCAGCTGGGCGACAGGGACGTACGAGCAGTACTTC.

The CDR3 loop reads CASSQTDTQYF. The CDR3 DNA reads TGTGCCAGCAGCCAGACAGATACGCAGTATTTT. This sequence joins TRBV28 and TRBJ2-3, with D unresolved. The CDR3 is made up of 11 amino acids. Trimming cost V 6 bases and J 3 bases, with 4 bases left between them. Looked up from germline, CDR1 is MDHEN and CDR2 is SYDVKM.

The chain couples TRBV9 to TRBJ2-1; the match to TRBD1 covers 9 bases. This CDR3 is 15 amino acids long. The germline V gene encodes CDR1 SGDLS and CDR2 YYNGEE. With V trimmed by 0 bases and J by 6 bases, 4 bases remained unmatched. Here the CDR3 DNA reads TGTGCCAGCAGCGTAGAAGGACAGGGGTTCAATGAGCAGTTCTTC. This translates into CASSVEGQGFNEQFF.

The chain has TRBV24-1 and TRBJ2-2; a weak D match, TRBD2 (7 bases). CDR1 and CDR2 from the germline V gene are KGHDR and SFDVKD. The CDR3 has 15 residues. Trimming stripped 9 bases from V and 3 bases from J, with 16 bases between. The CDR3 region is CATRGGSKDTGELFF. The CDR3 DNA reads as TGTGCCACCCGCGGGGGCTCTAAAGACACCGGGGAGCTGTTTTTT.

With regard to this clone: The sample contains more than one DNA sequence encoding this CDR3. The chain carries TRBV30 and TRBJ1-5; no clear D gene. The length of the CDR3 is 13 residues. The germline V gene encodes CDR1 GTSNPN and CDR2 SVGIG (reference sequence). V lost 0 bases and J 4 bases, leaving 7 bases between the germline ends. The CDR3 loop reads CAWSVGGNQPQHF. CDR3 DNA: TGTGCCTGGAGTGTAGGAGGGAATCAGCCCCAGCATTTT.

This chain connects TRBV10-2 to TRBJ1-2, with D possibly matching TRBD1 (5 bases). V lost 4 bases, J lost 2 bases, and 8 bases lay in between. Germline-derived CDR1 and CDR2 are WSHSY and SAAADI. The CDR3 sequence is 13 residues long. The CDR3 DNA reads TGCGCCAGCAGTGCCAGGGAAAACTATGGCTACACCTTC. It translates to CASSARENYGYTF.

The chain links TRBV9 to TRBJ2-2; 8 bases map to TRBD2. Trimming cost V 0 bases and J 7 bases; bases outside gene matches: 11. CDR1 and CDR2 from the germline V gene are SGDLS and YYNGEE. This CDR3 region has 17 residues. This CDR3 reads CASSVGSIAGLVGELFF. In nucleotides, the CDR3 is TGTGCCAGCAGCGTAGGTTCCATAGCGGGGTTGGTCGGGGAGCTGTTTTTT. Full variable domain (missing parts from reference TRBV9 and TRBJ2-2): DSGVTQTPKHLITATGQRVTLRCSPRSGDLSVYWYQQSLDQGLQFLIQYYNGEERAKGNILERFSAQQFPDLHSELNLSSLELGDSALYFCASSVGSIAGLVGELFFGEGSRLTVL.

This chain links TRBV6-5 with TRBJ1-1, with 10 bases aligning to TRBD1. This CDR3 is built from 13 residues. J was trimmed by 5 bases and V by 5 bases; bases with no gene match: 2. CDR1 and CDR2 (germline): MNHEY, SVGAGI. The CDR3 reads CASSRTGGTEAFF. CDR3 sequence (DNA): TGTGCCAGCAGTCGGACAGGGGGAACTGAAGCTTTCTTT.

The V and J genes are TRBV10-2 and TRBJ1-1, with 8 positions matching TRBD1. Germline V gene data show CDR1 as WSHSY and CDR2 as SAAADI. The CDR3 is 15 residues long. J was trimmed by 2 bases and V by 6 bases; bases with no gene match: 8. The CDR3 DNA sequence: TGCGCCAGCAGAAGGTTGGGACAGGCTAACACTGAAGCTTTCTTT. Translating gives CASRRLGQANTEAFF.